What follows are 21 T cell receptor beta chains derived from one specimen sequenced in a study of PD-L1 blockade in urothelial cancer. Sequenced by immunoSEQ multiplex PCR; TCRdb stores in-frame clones only, minus some. Of some 45,000 clones listed, approximately 80% are singletons. The time point denotes: pretreatment peripheral blood. Specimen: PBMCs, collected around atezolizumab (anti-PD-L1) treatment. The origin of the receptors is a man aged 60-69 years with urothelial cancer.

The gene calls are TRBV4-2 and TRBJ2-5; TRBD2 matches 11 bases. This CDR3 has 15 amino acids. Trimming removed 3 bases from V and 5 bases from J; junction bases left unmatched: 5. CDR1 and CDR2 from the germline V gene are LGHNA and YNFKEQ. The CDR3 here is CASSQVAGGRETQYF. In DNA, the CDR3 is TGTGCCAGCAGCCAGGTAGCGGGGGGGAGGGAGACCCAGTACTTC.

DNA for the CDR3: TGTGCCAGCAGCTTAGACAGAAAAGCTAACTATGGCTACACCTTC. This codes for CASSLDRKANYGYTF. The chain is built from TRBV7-2 and TRBJ1-2, with D unresolved. The germline V gene has CDR1 SGHTA and CDR2 FQGNSA. The CDR3 length is 15 residues. Trimming stripped 1 base from V and 0 bases from J, with 9 bases between.

The chain couples TRBV5-1 to TRBJ1-1, with D hard to call. Germline loops: CDR1 SGHRS, CDR2 YFSETQ. The CDR3 is made up of 18 amino acids. V lost 4 bases, J lost 0 bases, and 22 bases lay in between. The CDR3 protein is CASSLGIFKTVMNTEAFF. CDR3 bases: TGCGCCAGCAGCCTAGGAATCTTTAAGACGGTAATGAACACTGAAGCTTTCTTT.

The V call is TRBV19, the J call TRBJ1-3; D unresolved. V lost 7 bases, J lost 0 bases, and 13 bases lay in between. The CDR3 has 15 residues. CDR1 and CDR2 from the germline V gene are LNHDA and SQIVND (reference sequence). The CDR3 sequence: CASTSSGVSGNTIYF. Here the CDR3 DNA reads TGTGCCAGTACCTCCTCAGGTGTCTCTGGAAACACCATATATTTT.

As for this clone: This CDR3 is also generated by other DNA sequences in the sample. The rearrangement links TRBV7-2 to TRBJ2-7; D might be TRBD1 (6 bases). V was shortened by 9 bases and J by 1 base, with 19 bases between the two germline ends. The CDR3 totals 15 residues. Germline values: CDR1 SGHTA, CDR2 FQGNSA. In nucleotides, the CDR3 is TGTGCCAGTAGCCCACCGGGACACTGGTCCTACGAGCAGTACTTC. This translates into CASSPPGHWSYEQYF.

This sequence joins TRBV6-1 and TRBJ1-1; possible D gene TRBD1, 6 bases. Trimming pared 9 bases from V and 8 bases from J, leaving 16 bases between. The CDR3 loop spans 12 amino acids. Germline loops: CDR1 MNHNS, CDR2 SASEGT. DNA of the CDR3: TGTGCCAGTACAGGGTACGGATTCGAAGCTTTCTTT. Protein sequence: CASTGYGFEAFF.

The count of this clone is one. The chain employs TRBV4-1 and TRBJ2-7; 7 bases are a match to TRBD2. Germline-derived CDR1 and CDR2 are MGHRA and YSYEKL. The CDR3 has 17 amino acids. The V gene end was trimmed by 0 bases and the J gene end by 0 bases; junction bases not matched to a gene: 8. This CDR3 reads CASSQDSGGGGSYEQYF. The DNA for the CDR3 is TGCGCCAGCAGCCAAGATAGCGGCGGGGGTGGCTCCTACGAGCAGTACTTC.

Here the CDR3 reads CASSHGTGAYEQYF. CDR3 DNA sequence: TGCGCCAGCAGCCACGGGACAGGGGCCTACGAGCAGTACTTC. The chain links TRBV4-1 to TRBJ2-7; 10 bases match TRBD1. The CDR3 extends over 14 amino acids. J lost 2 bases, V lost 3 bases, and 1 base had no gene match. Germline lookup yields CDR1 MGHRA and CDR2 YSYEKL.

This clone was counted between two and nine times. This chain links TRBV14 with TRBJ1-2; no definite D call. Trimming left V 2 bases short and J 6 bases short, with 10 bases between. The germline CDR1 and CDR2 sequences are SGHDN and FVKESK. The CDR3 length is 13 residues. The CDR3 loop reads CASSQFSVHGYTF. The CDR3 DNA reads as TGTGCCAGCAGCCAATTCTCAGTCCATGGCTACACCTTC.

This sequence joins TRBV7-9 and TRBJ2-5; TRBD1 matches at 9 bases. The CDR3 spans 17 residues. V lost 6 bases, J lost 4 bases, and 15 bases stayed unmatched. The germline CDR1 and CDR2 sequences are SEHNR and FQNEAQ (reference sequence). CDR3 in amino acids: CASRSSPGQGSGETQYF. The CDR3 nucleotides read TGTGCCAGCAGGTCATCACCGGGACAGGGATCTGGAGAGACCCAGTACTTC.

The chain joins TRBV19 to TRBJ1-2; the D gene is possibly TRBD1 (5 bases). The germline gives CDR1 LNHDA, CDR2 SQIVND (reference sequence). Trimming removed 0 bases from V and 6 bases from J, with 11 bases in between. This CDR3 is 14 amino acids long. CDR3 sequence reads: CASSIETGRDGYTF. The CDR3 DNA sequence: TGTGCCAGTAGTATAGAAACAGGCCGGGATGGCTACACCTTC.

CDR3 coding DNA: TGTGCCAGCAGTGGTCAGGGGGCGGGGGAAGCTTTCTTT. Residues: CASSGQGAGEAFF. The chain uses TRBV2 and TRBJ1-1; 8 nucleotides line up with TRBD1. The CDR3 has 13 amino acids. Germline lookup yields CDR1 SNHLY and CDR2 FYNNEI. V was pared by 4 bases and J by 8 bases, with 6 bases of the junction left unmatched.

As regards this clone: Distinct nucleotide sequences in the sample also encode this CDR3. The CDR3 is CAISPGVYEQYF. The CDR3 DNA reads TGTGCCATCAGTCCAGGGGTCTACGAGCAGTACTTC. V is TRBV10-3 and J is TRBJ2-7, with D maybe TRBD1 (6 bases). The CDR3 length is 12 residues. Germline CDR1 and CDR2: ENHRY and SYGVKD. Between the trimmed V and J ends, which lost 5 bases and 3 bases, there was a span of 8 bases.

V gene TRBV2 combines with J gene TRBJ2-6; a possible D gene is TRBD2 (6 bases). CDR1 is SNHLY, CDR2 FYNNEI, per germline. V was shortened by 7 bases and J by 2 bases, with 9 bases between the two germline ends. The CDR3 contains 14 residues. The CDR3 DNA reads TGTGCCAGCATTCCGGGGGCTGGGGCCAACGTCCTGACTTTC. Its translation is CASIPGAGANVLTF.

The rearrangement links TRBV4-2 to TRBJ2-5; D is perhaps TRBD2 (5 bases). Germline V lookup: CDR1 LGHNA, CDR2 YNFKEQ. This CDR3 spans 13 amino acids. The V end was cut by 6 bases, the J end by 4 bases, with 12 bases between. DNA for the CDR3: TGTGCCAGCAGTAGCGAGATGGGAGAGACCCAGTACTTC. Translating it yields CASSSEMGETQYF.

The V gene is TRBV6-1, the J gene TRBJ1-2; D unclear. The CDR3 spans 14 residues. V dropped 6 bases and J dropped 2 bases, with 13 bases sitting between them. From germline, CDR1 is MNHNS and CDR2 SASEGT. The CDR3 region has the DNA TGTGCCAGCAGATCCATGGGCACGAACTATGGCTACACCTTC. It specifies CASRSMGTNYGYTF.

This chain joins TRBV6-6 and TRBJ2-7; TRBD1 is a possible D gene (7 bases). V shed 2 bases and J shed 2 bases, with 13 bases lying between them. This CDR3 has 15 amino acids. Germline V lookup: CDR1 MNHNY, CDR2 SVGAGI (reference sequence). CDR3 DNA: TGTGCCAGCAGTTACACGGACAGGACTACCTACGAGCAGTACTTC. This sequence encodes CASSYTDRTTYEQYF.

The chain combines TRBV2 with TRBJ2-2, with TRBD1 matching 9 bases. V lost 6 bases to trimming and J lost 6 bases; unmatched junction nucleotides: 2. The V gene's germline CDR1 is SNHLY and CDR2 FYNNEI. This CDR3 spans 13 amino acids. This CDR3 reads CASRQGASGELFF. The CDR3 DNA reads TGTGCCAGCAGACAGGGGGCATCCGGGGAGCTGTTTTTT.

This clone was seen once. This chain links TRBV11-1 with TRBJ2-3; D might be TRBD2 (6 bases). The CDR3 extends over 14 amino acids. Trimming removed 4 bases at V and 6 bases at J, with 14 bases between. CDR1 is SGHAT and CDR2 is FQDESV in the germline V gene (reference sequence). The CDR3 DNA sequence: TGTGCCAGCAGCTCCGGGACTCTCCCTGATACGCAGTATTTT. Encoded protein: CASSSGTLPDTQYF.

The chain carries TRBV9 and TRBJ2-3; 16 nucleotides match TRBD2. CDR1 is SGDLS and CDR2 is YYNGEE in the germline V gene. V lost 3 bases, J lost 6 bases, and 10 bases stayed unmatched. CDR3 length equals 18 residues. CDR3 in DNA: TGTGCCAGCAGCGAGGGACTAGCGGGAGGGACTTACGGTGATACGCAGTATTTT. Translated, it gives CASSEGLAGGTYGDTQYF.

This chain links TRBV5-4 with TRBJ2-2; 9 bases map to TRBD1. The CDR3 is 16 amino acids. The germline V gene has CDR1 SGHNT and CDR2 YYREEE (reference sequence). J lost 6 bases, V lost 4 bases, and 10 bases had no gene match. The chain's CDR3 is CASSRRDREGAGELFF. CDR3 bases: TGTGCCAGCAGCCGCCGGGACAGGGAAGGCGCCGGGGAGCTGTTTTTT.